This T cell receptor beta chain was found in a study of blood T cells in healthy people across ages (dated by TCRdb to the mid-2010s). Regarding the research as a whole: Template switching captured roughly one uniquely barcoded TCR beta cDNA molecule per two T cells in model experiments. Age-related changes in TCR beta repertoire diversity were measured in the study by deep sequencing normalized with unique cDNA molecular identifiers. Donors were grouped into four age groups: young (average roughly 17 years), middle-aged (39), aged (62) and long-lived (approximately 82). For two donors (one aged 18 to 30 and one aged 80 or older), the study analyzed two additional independent replicas of 1 million unique cDNA reads from the same blood draw. Results and caveats for the whole study, not just this receptor: The CMV infection status of donors was not known, potentially confounding age-related changes in expanded clonotypes. Because profiling used bulk unsorted PBMCs, naive and antigen-experienced compartments could not be compared conclusively. Compared with the aged group, more naive CD4+ T cells, fewer expanded clones and increased TCR diversity were shown by the long-lived group, suggesting age selection. There was a strong correlation between observed TCR beta diversity and the percentage of naive T cells measured by flow cytometry. Estimates of total diversity based on one million sequenced T cells were regarded as lower bounds and as underestimates. As age increased, observed TCR beta diversity per million T cells dropped in a roughly linear way, and a significant reduction was already evident by age 40.

Receptor amplification or capture employed 5' RACE. This sample was sequenced with an Illumina HiSeq 2500. The second PCR ran for about 6 to 12 cycles and used a J-beta primer mix along with a sample-barcoded 5' primer. A unique molecular identifier was introduced onto each TCR beta cDNA molecule by a template-switch 5' adaptor carrying 12 random nucleotides. Each sample yielded at least 3 million CDR3-containing paired-end reads. The Mint cDNA synthesis kit, primed by a TRBC-specific oligonucleotide, was used to synthesize first-strand cDNA from all RNA. Following uracil-DNA glycosylase treatment, a first 18-cycle PCR with universal primers M1SS and BC2_uni_R was performed on all cDNA. In the original analysis: For normalization, 1 million high-quality reads, each with a distinct molecular identifier, were randomly selected from each sample. Reads sharing molecular identifiers were discarded rather than binned into consensus sequences. MiTCR, with a Q25 quality threshold and the strictest error-elimination algorithm, was used for CDR3 identification, clonotype clustering and error correction. A nonparametric unseen species model using Euler transformation provided a lower-bound estimate of total TCR beta diversity. TCRdb reprocessing: public reads trimmed at Q25 with fastp, clones called with MiXCR, in-frame beta chains kept. Here each entry gathers all rows of one CDR3 protein and keeps the most common genes and DNA. TCRdb's processing, not the study's, gives the V and J calls here. The sample has about 780,000 distinct CDR3 sequences on record, roughly 25% of them singletons. The ten top clones hold 3% of the sample.

With respect to this clonotype: It has no known antigen specificity. No base-level quality is on record; no much larger clone is a single base apart.

The roughly 39 donors, aged roughly 6 to 100 years, were systemically healthy Caucasian individuals from Russia. Each donor gave ten milliliters of peripheral blood, collected into EDTA-treated Vacutainer tubes. Ficoll-Paque density-gradient centrifugation was used to isolate PBMCs, with at least 6.5 million obtained per sample. Total RNA was extracted from PBMCs with Trizol reagent, with at least 5 micrograms obtained per sample. For every donor, an aliquot of PBMCs went through flow cytometry to measure the percentages of naive CD45RAhigh/CD27high T cells. In addition, the sample was reused for a study of T cells of mothers and their children. The second study reports: Donors were nine systemically healthy Caucasian individuals: three mothers and their six children. cDNA synthesis used all of the extracted RNA, with approximately 1.4 ug of RNA in each 15 ul reaction. In the second PCR, the M1S primer added sample barcodes and 2-4 random nucleotides. Each mother yielded over 9.5 million TCR beta CDR3 reads and each child 2.5 million to 3 million reads. Thymic selection shapes the output of TCR recombination in a similar way in related and unrelated pairs, and inherited differences have a minor effect. Normalized repertoire overlap was always slightly but never significantly higher in related than unrelated mother-child pairs. Persistent microchimeric T cell clones were not detected, at a sensitivity of about 90 clones per million clonotypes. In the study, deep NGS was used to compare the TCR beta repertoires of mothers and children, and features distinguishing related mother-child pairs from unrelated individuals were sought. On average, the children were approximately 11 +/- 4 years old, while the mothers were 40 +/- 4 years old. Libraries were sequenced on Illumina HiSeq 2000 with 100+100 nt paired-end reads after adapter ligation with NEBNext reagents. To prevent cross-contamination, the mother and child libraries were prepared a month apart and were sequenced in separate runs. Between roughly 500,000 and 2,000,000 distinct TCR beta clonotypes were identified per donor. Naive TCR beta clonotypes were estimated from low-frequency clonotypes matched to each donor's FACS-determined naive share, without sorting.

The receptor was isolated from a boy between 10 and 17 years old in good health. Sequencing was done on a sample of blood.

This receptor carries the CDR3 CSVEKTSGGYNEQFF. The DNA sequence is as follows: TGCAGCGTTGAAAAGACTAGCGGGGGGTACAATGAGCAGTTCTTC. This receptor chain uses TRBV29-1 and TRBJ2-1, with TRBD2 identical over 13 junction bases. Including cysteine and phenylalanine, the CDR3 has 15 amino acids. Only the CDR3 part of the read is kept: 45 bases, read in frame from the first base. V is trimmed back by 2 bases and J by 4 bases, and the junction contains 2 bases that no gene match accounts for. Reading the germline V gene gives CDR1 SQVTM and CDR2 ANQGSEA.